Following are 18 T cell receptor beta chains from one sample sequenced in a study of tumor and adjacent non-tumor tissue in lung cancer (dated by TCRdb to between 2017 and 2018). Receptor libraries were prepared by multiplex PCR. The instrument given in TCRdb is Illumina HiSeq 2500. TCRbeta libraries were constructed through three rounds of nested PCR with primers (Table S4) according to protocols modified from ARM-PCR. The raw public data were reprocessed by TCRdb itself: fastp quality trimming at Q25, MiXCR clonotype calling, in-frame beta chains only. Each entry merges the rows of one CDR3 protein and shows their most common DNA and genes. Within this sample are approximately 86,000 distinct CDR3 sequences, with 72% of them counted one time only. Approximately 9% of the sample belongs to the ten largest clones. RNA was extracted from bulk unsorted tissue and checked for quality with a NanoDrop ND-1000 and an Agilent 2100.

Sequenced: lung tumor tissue. The receptors were gathered from a woman in her thirties or forties with non-small cell lung cancer.

In the case of this clonotype: A junction boundary mismatches the germline segment, possibly from a read error. The J gene is TRBJ2-5, the V gene TRBV11-2, with TRBD1 identical over 7 bases. The CDR3 consists of 15 residues. Looked up from germline, CDR1 is SGHAT and CDR2 is FQNNGV. The DNA for the CDR3 is TGTGCCAGTAGCTTAAACAGGGGCACCCAAGAGACCCGGTACTTC. It codes for CASSLNRGTQETRYF.

As concerns this clonotype: The final CDR3 position lacks the conserved phenylalanine or tryptophan, pointing to a likely read error. Because the CDR3's place on the DNA is in doubt, the DNA is left out and the CDR3 is given as listed by TCRdb. V usage is TRBV7-9 and J usage is TRBJ2-5; the table's D call of TRBD1 was not tested on the DNA. Counting both end residues, the CDR3 totals 15 amino acids. Germline V lookup: CDR1 SEHNR, CDR2 FQNEAQ (reference sequence). CDR3 sequence: CASSAGPRFLSSQYS.

Note on this clonotype: One end of the junction is discordant with germline, which a read error may explain. In DNA, the CDR3 is TGCAACGTCGATGTCCAGGGGGACTCCTATGAGCAGTACTTC. It yields the protein CNVDVQGDSYEQYF. The chain carries TRBV29-1 and TRBJ2-7; tentative D call: TRBD1 (7 bases). Germline values: CDR1 SQVTM, CDR2 ANQGSEA. This CDR3 region has 14 residues.

This clonotype has more than one count but fewer than ten. Germline is not matched at one junction end, which may reflect a read error. The chain recombines TRBV11-1 with TRBJ1-5; a possible D gene is TRBD1 (5 bases). The CDR3 loop spans 16 amino acids. Germline V gene data show CDR1 as SGHAT and CDR2 as FQDESV (reference sequence). The CDR3 is CVSSCYQGGCNQPQHF. DNA of the CDR3: TGTGTCAGCAGCTGCTACCAGGGAGGGTGCAATCAGCCCCAGCATTTC.

A remark on this clonotype: Mismatch with germline at one junction end may stem from a read error. The chain is built from TRBV10-1 and TRBJ2-3; no clear D. Germline values: CDR1 WNHNN, CDR2 SYGVQD (reference sequence). The CDR3 covers 15 residues. CDR3 sequence reads: CASSDGRRGTDRQYF. In DNA, the CDR3 is TGCGCCAGCAGTGATGGCAGGAGAGGAACAGATAGGCAGTATTTT.

V is TRBV19 and J is TRBJ1-1, with D possibly TRBD1 on 5 matching bases. The ends were cut back, 6 bases at V and 1 base at J, with 15 bases in the middle. Germline lookup yields CDR1 LNHDA and CDR2 SQIVND (reference sequence). The CDR3 is 15 amino acids. DNA of the CDR3: TGTGCCAGTAGAGAAGGAGCAGGGTCGAACACTGAAGCTTTCTTT. Amino acids: CASREGAGSNTEAFF.

This chain connects TRBV29-1 to TRBJ2-1; no clear D. With the DNA end fitting TRBJ2-7 better, the J assignment may be wrong. The CDR3 runs 11 residues. Germline V gene data show CDR1 as SQVTM and CDR2 as ANQGSEA. CDR3: CSIPTDTEQYF. The CDR3 bases are TGCAGCATACCCACAGATACTGAGCAGTACTTC.

By share, this clonotype counts as medium-sized (0.01 to 0.1%). The chain combines TRBV11-1 with TRBJ2-2; 12 bases are shared with TRBD1. Germline V CDR1 and CDR2: SGHAT, FQDESV (reference sequence). The trim removed 5 bases at V and 6 bases at J, leaving 4 bases unmatched. The CDR3 spans 15 residues. In DNA, the CDR3 is TGTGCCAGCAGCAAAAGGGACAGGGGGCCCGGGGAGCTGTTTTTT. Amino acid sequence: CASSKRDRGPGELFF. Drawing the rest from reference TRBV11-1 and TRBJ2-2, the complete variable domain is EAEVAQSPRYKITEKSQAVAFWCDPISGHATLYWYRQILGQGPELLVQFQDESVVDDSQLPKDRFSAERLKGVDSTLKIQPAELGDSAMYLCASSKRDRGPGELFFGEGSRLTVL.

The chain combines TRBV19 with TRBJ1-5; D gene unclear. The J call may be faulty, since TRBJ2-3 better matches the DNA end. The CDR3 extends over 15 amino acids. Germline CDR1 is LNHDA and CDR2 is SQIVND (reference sequence). CDR3 coding DNA: TGTGCCAGCACCTACGCGTCGGGTGGCAATCAGCCCCAGTATTTT. Translation gives CASTYASGGNQPQYF.

Details on this clonotype: At one boundary the junction diverges from the germline segment, which might be a read error. The rearrangement uses TRBV11-1 and TRBJ1-4, with D possibly TRBD1 on 6 matching bases. From germline, CDR1 is SGHAT and CDR2 FQDESV (reference sequence). The CDR3 runs 16 residues. Here the CDR3 reads CASSLDYETGSEKLFF. DNA for the CDR3: TGTGCCAGTAGCTTGGACTACGAGACAGGATCCGAAAAACTGTTTTTT. The full variable domain, with the rest looked up from reference TRBV11-1 and TRBJ1-4, is EAEVAQSPRYKITEKSQAVAFWCDPISGHATLYWYRQILGQGPELLVQFQDESVVDDSQLPKDRFSAERLKGVDSTLKIQPAELGDSAMYLCASSLDYETGSEKLFFGSGTQLSVL.

As to this clonotype: Being one base from a much bigger clone, this may be a read error. The chain employs TRBV28 and TRBJ1-5; D is unresolved. Per germline, CDR1 MDHEN and CDR2 SYDVKM. Deletions cut 7 bases from V and 11 bases from J, with 15 bases between. The CDR3 spans 12 residues. Here the CDR3 DNA reads TGTGCCAGCATGTTAGGGTCCTCGGCCCAGCATTTT. Translated: CASMLGSSAQHF.

This clonotype was seen more than once but under ten times. Germline is not matched at one junction end, which may reflect a read error. The chain has TRBV11-2 and TRBJ2-2, with D possibly being TRBD1 or TRBD2 (5 bases each). The V gene's germline CDR1 is SGHAT and CDR2 FQNNGV. This CDR3 has 14 residues. CDR3 nucleotides: TGTGCCAGCAGCCCATTGACGAGCACCGGGGACCTGTTTTTT. This sequence encodes CASSPLTSTGDLFF.

This clonotype came up a few times. The junction shows a germline mismatch at one end, possibly a read error. The chain employs TRBV29-1 and TRBJ2-5; 7 bases are shared with TRBD2. The CDR3 length is 15 residues. CDR1 and CDR2 from the germline V gene are SQVTM and ANQGSEA. CDR3 bases: TGCAGCATTGCCCCGACTAGCACTCGGTTTGAGACCCAATACTTC. It yields the protein CSIAPTSTRFETQYF.

A remark on this clonotype: One end of the junction fails to match germline, which may point to a read error. This chain links TRBV6-6 with TRBJ1-3; 7 bases align to TRBD1. Germline CDR1 and CDR2: MNHNY and SVGAGI (reference sequence). This CDR3 comprises 12 residues. CDR3 bases: TGTGCCTGCAGTAGACAGGGAGGCACCATATATTTT. Residues: CACSRQGGTIYF.

About this clonotype itself: The junction departs from the called germline gene at one end, perhaps through a read error. The V gene is TRBV11-3, the J gene TRBJ2-1; 10 bases align to TRBD1. Per the germline V gene, CDR1 is SGHNT and CDR2 is YENEEA. The CDR3 extends over 14 amino acids. This chain's CDR3 is CARSSGQGGNEQFF. The CDR3 DNA is TGTGCCCGCAGCTCCGGACAGGGGGGCAATGAGCAATTCTTT.

In regard to this clonotype: This may be a read error, as it is one base from a much larger clone. The chain combines TRBV20-1 with TRBJ2-2, with TRBD2 identical over 13 bases. J gave up 4 bases and V 3 bases, and 11 bases lay outside the gene matches. CDR1 is DFQATT and CDR2 is SNEGSKA in the germline V gene (reference sequence). The CDR3 loop spans 18 amino acids. The CDR3 region has the DNA TGCAGTGCTAGCCACGGGACTAGCGGGAATCAGGGCACCGGGGAGCTGTTTTTT. Translating it yields CSASHGTSGNQGTGELFF.

The chain is built from TRBV20-1 and TRBJ2-7; TRBD1 might be the D (6 bases). CDR3 length equals 14 residues. Germline assignment: CDR1 DFQATT and CDR2 SNEGSKA (reference sequence). The CDR3: CNDSRQGTGYEQYF. CDR3 coding DNA: TGCAATGATAGTCGTCAGGGGACGGGCTACGAGCAGTACTTC.

Note on this clonotype: The junction differs from germline at one of its ends, possibly a read error. The CDR3 protein is CAIRLTPSGLTNTQYF. The CDR3 DNA follows: TGCGCCATCAGGTTGACGCCTAGCGGCCTCACAAATACGCAGTATTTT. The chain uses TRBV10-2 and TRBJ2-3; 7 bases are a match to TRBD2. Germline lookup yields CDR1 WSHSY and CDR2 SAAADI. The CDR3 totals 16 residues.